A single sample gave rise to the 4 T cell receptor beta chains below, sequenced in a study of blood T cells in healthy people across ages. For the second PCR, which ran for roughly 6 to 12 cycles, a sample-barcoded 5' primer and a J-beta primer mix were used. From the 5' RACE reads, TCRdb called clonotypes with MiXCR, one entry per CDR3 protein. The profile shows hundreds of thousands of distinct CDR3 sequences, under 25% of them singletons. The sequenced material came from blood. The source of these receptors is a man aged 70 or older in good health.

This clonotype occurred many times. The rearrangement joins TRBV5-1 to TRBJ1-4, with 7 bases that match TRBD1. CDR1 SGHRS and CDR2 YFSETQ come from the germline V gene. The CDR3 is made up of 15 amino acids. V lost 0 bases to trimming and J lost 5 bases; unmatched junction nucleotides: 4. The CDR3 loop reads CASSLGGTENEKLFF. The CDR3 nucleotides read TGCGCCAGCAGCTTGGGAGGGACAGAAAATGAAAAACTGTTTTTT.

This clonotype was counted at least ten times. V usage is TRBV20-1 and J usage is TRBJ2-5; maybe TRBD1 (5 bases). V lost 6 bases, J lost 4 bases, and 12 bases lay in between. Germline-derived CDR1 and CDR2 are DFQATT and SNEGSKA (reference sequence). The CDR3 runs to 12 residues. The CDR3 region has the DNA TGCAGTGCCCCGACAGTTGGAGAGACCCAGTACTTC. It specifies CSAPTVGETQYF.

This clonotype occurred a few times. The genes are TRBV6-2 or TRBV6-3 and TRBJ2-5, with D possibly being TRBD2 (6 bases). Germline V gives CDR1 MNHEY, CDR2 SVGEGT. The CDR3 spans 14 residues. Trimming cost V 0 bases and J 6 bases, with 11 bases left between them. The CDR3 loop is CASSYSYGRKTQYF. The CDR3, as DNA: TGTGCCAGCAGTTACTCGTACGGGAGAAAGACCCAGTACTTC.

This clonotype has ten or more counts. CDR3 bases: TGTGCCAGCAGCTTAGGGTCCCGGTTAACAGAAAAACTGTTTTTT. Translation: CASSLGSRLTEKLFF. The chain employs TRBV7-9 and TRBJ1-4; no definite D call. Trimming pared 1 base from V and 8 bases from J, leaving 14 bases between. Germline V gives CDR1 SEHNR, CDR2 FQNEAQ (reference sequence). This CDR3 contains 15 residues.